This T cell receptor beta chain was obtained from a study of blood T cell repertoires in COVID-19. Sequencing used immunoSEQ multiplex PCR; TCRdb keeps in-frame clones, though not all of them. Of hundreds of thousands of clones listed, 80% to 90% are singletons. V was pared by 0 bases and J by 0 bases, with 6 bases of the junction left unmatched. The CDR3 extends over 18 amino acids. Germline V CDR1 and CDR2: SGHRS, YFSETQ. Sequencing was carried out using peripheral blood. The V call is TRBV5-1, the J call TRBJ2-2; the match to TRBD2 covers 9 bases. The clonotype comes from a man aged 40-49 years with acute or convalescent COVID-19. CDR3 DNA sequence: TGCGCCAGCAGCTTGGTTTTTAGCGGGGGCCCGAACACCGGGGAGCTGTTTTTT. Translation gives CASSLVFSGGPNTGELFF.